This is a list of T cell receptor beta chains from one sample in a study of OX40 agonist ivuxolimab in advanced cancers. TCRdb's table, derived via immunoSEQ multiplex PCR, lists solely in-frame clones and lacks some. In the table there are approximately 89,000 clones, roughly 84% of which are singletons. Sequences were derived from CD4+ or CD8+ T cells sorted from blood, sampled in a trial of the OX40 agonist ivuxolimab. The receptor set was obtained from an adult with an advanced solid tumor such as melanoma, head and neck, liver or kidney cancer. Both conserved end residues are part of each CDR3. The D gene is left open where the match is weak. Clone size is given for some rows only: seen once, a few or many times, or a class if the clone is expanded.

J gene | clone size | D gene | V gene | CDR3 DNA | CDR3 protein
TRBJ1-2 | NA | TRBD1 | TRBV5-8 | TGTGCCAGCAGCCGGGACAGGGGGCAGGTGGGGGGCTACACCTTC | CASSRDRGQVGGYTF
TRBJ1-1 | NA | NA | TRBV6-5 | TGTGCCAGCAGTTACTTCGGGGGGCTGCAAACTGAAGCTTTCTTT | CASSYFGGLQTEAFF
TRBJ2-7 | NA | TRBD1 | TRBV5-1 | TGCGCCAGCAGCCTACGGACAGGTACCTACGAGCAGTACTTC | CASSLRTGTYEQYF
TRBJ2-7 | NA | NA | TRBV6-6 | TGTGCCAGCAGTTACATGGGGGAGCAGTACTTC | CASSYMGEQYF
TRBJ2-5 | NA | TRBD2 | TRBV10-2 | TGCGCCAGCGGAATGGCGGGGGGAGAGACCCAGTACTTC | CASGMAGGETQYF
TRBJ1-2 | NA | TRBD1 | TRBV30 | TGTGCCTGGAGTGCCGGGACAGCTAACTATGGCTACACCTTC | CAWSAGTANYGYTF
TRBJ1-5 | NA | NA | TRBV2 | TGTGCCAGCAGTGTTCAGGGGTTAGTGGGTCAGCCCCAGCATTTT | CASSVQGLVGQPQHF
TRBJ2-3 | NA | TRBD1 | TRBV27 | TGTGCCAGCCGGGACAGGGGTACAGATACGCAGTATTTT | CASRDRGTDTQYF
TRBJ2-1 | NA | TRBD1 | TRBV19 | TGTGCCAGTAGTTCCCCCGGGACAGGGTCTGAAGATGAGCAGTTCTTC | CASSSPGTGSEDEQFF
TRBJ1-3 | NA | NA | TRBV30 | TGTGCCTGGATATCACAGGCTGGAAACACCATATATTTT | CAWISQAGNTIYF
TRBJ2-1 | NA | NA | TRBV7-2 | TGTGCCAGCAGCTTAGGGTGGGGGCCATCCTACAATGAGCAGTTCTTC | CASSLGWGPSYNEQFF
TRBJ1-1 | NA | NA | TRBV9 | TGTGCCAGCAGCGTAGGCGCAGGGGCCATGAACACTGAAGCTTTCTTT | CASSVGAGAMNTEAFF
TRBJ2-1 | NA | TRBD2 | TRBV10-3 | TGTGCCATCAGTGATAGCGGGGGAAACTACAATGAGCAGTTCTTC | CAISDSGGNYNEQFF
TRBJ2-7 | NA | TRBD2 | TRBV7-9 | TGTGCCAGCAGCTTAGCCCGGCCCGCTAGCGGGGCCACGTACGAGCAGTACTTC | CASSLARPASGATYEQYF
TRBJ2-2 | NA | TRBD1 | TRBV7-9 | TGTGCCAACAGACCGGGACAGGGGGGAACCGGGGAGCTGTTTTTT | CANRPGQGGTGELFF
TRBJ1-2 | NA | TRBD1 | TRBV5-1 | TGCGCCAGCAGCGGGACAGGGTACGGCTACACCTTC | CASSGTGYGYTF
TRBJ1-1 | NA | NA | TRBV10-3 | TGTGCCCGTCTCCGATGGGTGGGGGGCCTTGGGAACACTGAAGCTTTCTTT | CARLRWVGGLGNTEAFF
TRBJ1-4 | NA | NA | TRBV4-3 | TGCGCCAGCAGCCAAGAGCTCGGCGCGGGCGAAAAACTGTTTTTT | CASSQELGAGEKLFF
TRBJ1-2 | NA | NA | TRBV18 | TGTGCCAGTCACCGACAAGCGCAGGGCGCGGGTGATGGCTACACCTTC | CASHRQAQGAGDGYTF
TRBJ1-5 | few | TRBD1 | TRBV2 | TGTGCCAGCAACGGACAGGGCAATCAGCCCCAGCATTTT | CASNGQGNQPQHF
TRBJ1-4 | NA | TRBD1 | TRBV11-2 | TGTGCCAGCAGCTTGACAGGGGACTCTAATGAAAAACTGTTTTTT | CASSLTGDSNEKLFF
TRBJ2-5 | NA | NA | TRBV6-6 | TGTGCCAGCAGTTACGTCGGAGAGACCCAGTACTTC | CASSYVGETQYF
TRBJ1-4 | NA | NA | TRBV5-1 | TGCGCCAGCAGCGTTGACAGTAATGAAAAACTGTTTTTT | CASSVDSNEKLFF
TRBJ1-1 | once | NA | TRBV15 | TGTGCCACCAACTTAGACCGACGGAGAGAAGCTTTCTTT | CATNLDRRREAFF
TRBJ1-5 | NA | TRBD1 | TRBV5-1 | TGCGCCAGCAGCGTACAGGGGGCCGCAAATCAGCCCCAGCATTTT | CASSVQGAANQPQHF
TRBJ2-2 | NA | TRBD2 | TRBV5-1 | TGCGCCAGCAGCTTGTTTGCTTTGGCGGGGGGCCTAGACACCGGGGAGCTGTTTTTT | CASSLFALAGGLDTGELFF
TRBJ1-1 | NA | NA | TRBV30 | TGTGCCTGGAAGGGACCCCCGCCCACTGAAGCTTTCTTT | CAWKGPPPTEAFF
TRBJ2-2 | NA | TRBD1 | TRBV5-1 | TGCGCCAGCAGCTTGGATGGGACAGGGGGAACCGGGGAGCTGTTTTTT | CASSLDGTGGTGELFF
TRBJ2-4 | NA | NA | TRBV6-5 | TGTGCCAGCAGAGACCCCAGGGGCAAAAACATTCAGTACTTC | CASRDPRGKNIQYF
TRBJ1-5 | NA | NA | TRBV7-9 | TGTGCCAGCAGCTTAGGGGCGGATCGGCCCCAGCATTTT | CASSLGADRPQHF
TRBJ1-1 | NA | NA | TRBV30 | TGTGCCTGGAGTGTACTGGGTGGGATGTTAAGCACTGAAGCTTTCTTT | CAWSVLGGMLSTEAFF
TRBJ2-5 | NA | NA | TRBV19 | TGTGCCAGTAGTATGAACAGCCAGACCCAGTACTTC | CASSMNSQTQYF
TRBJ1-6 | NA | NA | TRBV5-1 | TGCGCCAGCAGCTTGGACGGCAGGCCAACACATTCACCCCTCCACTTT | CASSLDGRPTHSPLHF
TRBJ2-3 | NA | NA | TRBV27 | TGTGCCAGCAGTGAGTGGGGCACAGATACGCAGTATTTT | CASSEWGTDTQYF
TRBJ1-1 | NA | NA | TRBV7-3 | TGTGCCAGCAGCTTTTCCTCCGGGTCGAACACTGAAGCTTTCTTT | CASSFSSGSNTEAFF
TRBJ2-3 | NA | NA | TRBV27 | TGTGCCAGCAGTTTATTCGGCTCTGCTAGCGGCACAGATACGCAGTATTTT | CASSLFGSASGTDTQYF
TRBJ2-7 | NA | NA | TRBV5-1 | TGCGCCAGCAGCTTCGGGACAACCTACGAGCAGTACTTC | CASSFGTTYEQYF
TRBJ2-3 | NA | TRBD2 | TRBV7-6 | TGTGCCAGCAGCTTCCGACTAGCGGGGGGCCGGGATACGCAGTATTTT | CASSFRLAGGRDTQYF
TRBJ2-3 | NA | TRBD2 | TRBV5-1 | TGCGCCAGCAGCTCCAACGGACCTGGGACTAGCGGGGAGAGTACGCAGTATTTT | CASSSNGPGTSGESTQYF
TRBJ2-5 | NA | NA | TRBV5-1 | TGCGCCAGCAGCCGTCTCGGTGGTGAGACCCAGTACTTC | CASSRLGGETQYF
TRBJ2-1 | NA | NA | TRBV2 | TGTGCCAGCACCGAAGCAGGATATGAGCAGTTCTTC | CASTEAGYEQFF
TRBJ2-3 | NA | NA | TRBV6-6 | TGTGCCAGCAGTTACCTGACCACAGATACGCAGTATTTT | CASSYLTTDTQYF
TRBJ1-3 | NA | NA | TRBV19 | TGTGCCAGTGGAACCTTGGACGGTGGCTCTGGAAACACCATATATTTT | CASGTLDGGSGNTIYF
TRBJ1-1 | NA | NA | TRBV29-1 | TGCAGCGTCGGGGGGTTGGGAGCTTTCTTT | CSVGGLGAFF
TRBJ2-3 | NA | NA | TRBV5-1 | TGCGCCAGCAGCTTGGGACTCCATACGCAGTATTTT | CASSLGLHTQYF
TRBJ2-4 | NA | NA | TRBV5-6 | TGTGCCAGCAGCTTGGGACTAGGCAGCCCCGTGGCCAAAAACATTCAGTACTTC | CASSLGLGSPVAKNIQYF
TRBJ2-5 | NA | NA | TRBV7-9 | TGTGCCACCACCCAGGGAAGTCCGAGAGAGACCCAGTACTTC | CATTQGSPRETQYF